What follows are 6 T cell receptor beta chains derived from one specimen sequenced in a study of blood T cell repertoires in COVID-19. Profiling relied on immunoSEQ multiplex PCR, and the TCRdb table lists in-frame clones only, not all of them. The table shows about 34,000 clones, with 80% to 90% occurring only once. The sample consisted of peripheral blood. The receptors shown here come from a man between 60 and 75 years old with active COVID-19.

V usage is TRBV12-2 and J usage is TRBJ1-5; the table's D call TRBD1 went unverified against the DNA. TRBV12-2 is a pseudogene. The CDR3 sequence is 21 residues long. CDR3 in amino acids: CASRLERSWGTGGKGNQPQHF. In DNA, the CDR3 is TGTGCAAGTCGCTTAGAGAGATCGTGGGGGACAGGGGGCAAGGGCAATCAGCCCCAGCATTTT.

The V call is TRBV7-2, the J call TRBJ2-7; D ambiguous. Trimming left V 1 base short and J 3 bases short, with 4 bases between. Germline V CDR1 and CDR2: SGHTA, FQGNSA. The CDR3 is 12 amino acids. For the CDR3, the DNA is TGTGCCAGCAGCTTAGATCTCTACGAGCAGTACTTC. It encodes CASSLDLYEQYF.

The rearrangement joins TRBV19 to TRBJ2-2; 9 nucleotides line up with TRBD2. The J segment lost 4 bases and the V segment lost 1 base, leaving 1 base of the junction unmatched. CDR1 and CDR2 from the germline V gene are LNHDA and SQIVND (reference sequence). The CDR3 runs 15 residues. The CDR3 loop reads CASSIGGRATGELFF. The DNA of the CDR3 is TGTGCCAGTAGTATAGGCGGGAGGGCCACCGGGGAGCTGTTTTTT.

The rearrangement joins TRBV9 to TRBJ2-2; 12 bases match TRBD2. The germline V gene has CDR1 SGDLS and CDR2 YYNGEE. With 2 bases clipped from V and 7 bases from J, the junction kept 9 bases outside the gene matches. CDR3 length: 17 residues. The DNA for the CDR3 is TGTGCCAGCAGCGTCGGCCGACTAGCGGGAGTGGACGGGGAGCTGTTTTTT. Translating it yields CASSVGRLAGVDGELFF.

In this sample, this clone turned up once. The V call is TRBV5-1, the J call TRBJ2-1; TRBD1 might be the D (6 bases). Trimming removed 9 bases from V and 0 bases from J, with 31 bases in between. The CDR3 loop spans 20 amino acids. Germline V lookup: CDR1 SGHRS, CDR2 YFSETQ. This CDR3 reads CATDGVAGAGTPLSYNEQFF. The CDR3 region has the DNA TGCGCCACCGACGGGGTGGCGGGTGCCGGGACACCACTCTCCTACAATGAGCAGTTCTTC.

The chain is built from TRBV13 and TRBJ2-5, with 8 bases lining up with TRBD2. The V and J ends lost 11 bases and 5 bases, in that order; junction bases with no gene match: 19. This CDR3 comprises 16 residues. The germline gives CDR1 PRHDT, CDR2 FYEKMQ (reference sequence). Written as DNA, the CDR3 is TGTGCCTGCTGCTTAGGCCGGGGGGGCTTGGGGGAGACCCAGTACTTC. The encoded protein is CACCLGRGGLGETQYF.